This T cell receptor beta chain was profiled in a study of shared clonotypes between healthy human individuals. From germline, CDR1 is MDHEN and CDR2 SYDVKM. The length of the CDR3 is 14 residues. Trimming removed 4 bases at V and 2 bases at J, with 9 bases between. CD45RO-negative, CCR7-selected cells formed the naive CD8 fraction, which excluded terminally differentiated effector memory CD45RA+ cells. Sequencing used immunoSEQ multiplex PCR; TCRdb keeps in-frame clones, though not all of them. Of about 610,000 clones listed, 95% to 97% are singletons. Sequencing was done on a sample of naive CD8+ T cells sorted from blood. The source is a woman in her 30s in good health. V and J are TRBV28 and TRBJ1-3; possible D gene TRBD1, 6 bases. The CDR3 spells CASSWGATGNTIYF. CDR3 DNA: TGTGCCAGCAGTTGGGGGGCAACTGGAAACACCATATATTTT.